Each of the 9 T cell receptor beta chains below was sequenced from the same sample in a study of T cells in Graves' hyperthyroidism and ophthalmopathy. Amplification targeted TCR beta CDR3 regions from RNA transcripts. TCR CDR3 regions were first amplified by RT-PCR with HTBI primers. In TCRdb, the multiplex PCR reads were re-called with MiXCR into one record per CDR3 protein. This table holds around 450,000 distinct CDR3 sequences, 15% to 18% found once. The sample comprised blood. The receptor source for this set is a young woman with Graves' hyperthyroidism.

Remarks on this clonotype: A clone one base away is much larger, so this may be a read error. The gene calls are TRBV28 and TRBJ2-5, with TRBD1 identical over 8 bases. Germline CDR1 is MDHEN and CDR2 is SYDVKM. CDR3 length: 16 residues. The CDR3 DNA follows: TGTGCCAGCAGTGTACCGGGACAGGTCCTCCAAGGGACCCAGTACTTC. This codes for CASSVPGQVLQGTQYF. The full variable domain, rest sourced from reference TRBV28 and TRBJ2-5, is DVKVTQSSRYLVKRTGEKVFLECVQDMDHENMFWYRQDPGLGLRLIYFSYDVKMKEKGDIPEGYSVSREKKERFSLILESASTNQTSMYLCASSVPGQVLQGTQYFGPGTRLLVL.

This clonotype was observed many times. The genes are TRBV18 and TRBJ1-1; D gene uncertain. CDR1 is KGHSH and CDR2 is LQKENI in the germline V gene. V was pared by 2 bases and J by 0 bases, with 4 bases between. The CDR3 contains 13 residues. For the CDR3, the DNA is TGTGCCAGCTCACCAATAATGAACACTGAAGCTTTCTTT. Its translation: CASSPIMNTEAFF.

This clonotype has only a few counts. The chain has TRBV6-1 and TRBJ2-3; the D gene is possibly TRBD2 (6 bases). V was shortened by 7 bases and J by 2 bases, with 13 bases between the two germline ends. Per the germline V gene, CDR1 is MNHNS and CDR2 is SASEGT. CDR3 length: 14 amino acids. CDR3 amino acids: CASTAGLPTDTQYF. The CDR3 DNA sequence: TGTGCCAGCACCGCGGGACTCCCCACAGATACGCAGTATTTT.

Many counts were recorded for this clonotype. The chain carries TRBV7-3 and TRBJ2-7, with D perhaps assigned TRBD1 or TRBD2 (5 bases each). V gave up 5 bases and J gave up 4 bases, with 15 bases separating them. The germline CDR1 and CDR2 sequences are SGHTA and FQGTGA. This CDR3 has 14 amino acids. The CDR3 loop is CASSPGPNPYEQYF. CDR3 nucleotides: TGTGCCAGCAGCCCGGGACCGAACCCTTACGAGCAGTACTTC. Drawing the rest from reference TRBV7-3 and TRBJ2-7, the complete variable domain is GAGVSQTPSNKVTEKGKYVELRCDPISGHTALYWYRQSLGQGPEFLIYFQGTGAADDSGLPNDRFFAVRPEGSVSTLKIQRTERGDSAVYLCASSPGPNPYEQYFGPGTRLTVT.

The V and J genes are TRBV5-1 and TRBJ1-1, with TRBD1 as a possible D gene (6 bases). The CDR3 length is 14 residues. Trimming removed 7 bases at V and 1 base at J, with 14 bases between. From germline, CDR1 is SGHRS and CDR2 YFSETQ. The CDR3 DNA reads TGCGCCAGCTCCCGGACAGACAAGAACACTGAAGCTTTCTTT. It specifies CASSRTDKNTEAFF.

This clonotype has at least ten counts. This chain links TRBV7-2 with TRBJ1-1, with D hard to call. Trimming took 1 base from V and 4 from J, leaving 10 bases between them. This CDR3 contains 14 residues. Germline lookup yields CDR1 SGHTA and CDR2 FQGNSA. The DNA for the CDR3 is TGTGCCAGCAGCTTAGAGCCCGGGGTCACTGAAGCTTTCTTT. Translated, it gives CASSLEPGVTEAFF.

This clonotype was detected many times. The chain uses TRBV12-5 and TRBJ2-1; D may be TRBD2 (6 bases). The V gene's germline CDR1 is LGHNT and CDR2 FRNRAP. This CDR3 contains 16 residues. Trimming pared 5 bases from V and 2 bases from J, leaving 16 bases between. In DNA form, the CDR3 reads TGTGCTAGTGGTCCCGAGGGGAGGCCACCCTACAATGAGCAGTTCTTC. Protein sequence: CASGPEGRPPYNEQFF.

This clonotype has more than one count but fewer than ten. The rearrangement joins TRBV27 to TRBJ1-4; D gene ambiguous. Trimming left V 5 bases short and J 0 bases short, with 10 bases between. The germline gives CDR1 MNHEY, CDR2 SMNVEV (reference sequence). The CDR3 runs to 15 residues. For the CDR3, the DNA is TGTGCCAGCAGTCACCTCGGGGCAACTAATGAAAAACTGTTTTTT. Residues: CASSHLGATNEKLFF.

This clonotype was picked up a small number of times. CDR3 sequence reads: CASSLGGRPSATNEKLFF. The CDR3 DNA sequence: TGTGCCAGCAGCTTAGGAGGGCGTCCTTCTGCAACTAATGAAAAACTGTTTTTT. The chain employs TRBV7-8 and TRBJ1-4; D remains unclear. The CDR3 has 18 residues. Germline CDR1 reads SGHVS; CDR2 reads FQNEAQ. V lost 1 base, J lost 0 bases, and 15 bases lay in between.